Listed here is a single T cell receptor (beta chain). The sample comes from a study of technical replicates of blood from a few donors. Clones were sequenced by immunoSEQ multiplex PCR, and TCRdb holds only the in-frame ones, with some missing. The repertoire has some 84,000 clones, roughly nine tenths of them found once; the top ten carry approximately 0.42%. With 3 bases removed from V and 2 bases from J, the gap between germline ends came to 11 bases. CDR1 and CDR2 from the germline V gene are SGDLS and YYNGEE. The CDR3 has 14 amino acids. Material: T cells isolated from PBMCs. This sequence was found in a human donor in good health. The chain joins TRBV9 to TRBJ1-2; unclear D gene. CDR3 residues: CASSASPSNYGYTF. The CDR3 DNA follows: TGTGCCAGCAGCGCATCACCGAGCAACTATGGCTACACCTTC.